The next 3 T cell receptor beta chains were all read from a single sample in a study of T cell responses to AZD1222 COVID-19 vaccine. TCRdb's table, derived via immunoSEQ multiplex PCR, lists solely in-frame clones and lacks some. The sample lists 95,000 to 100,000 clones, roughly 84% occurring once. The sequenced sample was peripheral blood, obtained on day 0 of AZD1222 vaccination. These TCRs come from an adult in good health.

This chain uses TRBV27 with TRBJ1-2, with D perhaps matching TRBD1 (5 bases). Germline V gene data show CDR1 as MNHEY and CDR2 as SMNVEV (reference sequence). The CDR3 is 14 amino acids. The ends were cut back, 3 bases at V and 6 bases at J, with 14 bases in the middle. The chain's CDR3 is CASSFSWGGDGYTF. The CDR3 DNA is TGTGCCAGCAGTTTCTCCTGGGGGGGTGATGGCTACACCTTC.

The rearrangement links TRBV2 to TRBJ2-7, with D perhaps being TRBD1 or TRBD2 (5 bases each). The CDR3 sequence is 14 residues long. Per germline, CDR1 SNHLY and CDR2 FYNNEI. The V end lost 3 bases, the J end lost 2 bases, and 11 bases lay between the germline ends. As DNA, the CDR3 is TGTGCCAGCAGTGACCTCGGGGCCCCCTACGAGCAGTACTTC. This codes for CASSDLGAPYEQYF.

The chain has TRBV30 and TRBJ1-3, with D uncertain. With 0 bases removed from V and 0 bases from J, the gap between germline ends came to 18 bases. Germline V gene data show CDR1 as GTSNPN and CDR2 as SVGIG (reference sequence). The CDR3 extends over 18 amino acids. CDR3 DNA: TGTGCCTGGAGTGTACGGTTGGGAGTTTCATCCTCTGGAAACACCATATATTTT. Encoded protein: CAWSVRLGVSSSGNTIYF.